This TCR beta chain is from a study of OX40 agonist ivuxolimab in advanced cancers. The overall study: Ivuxolimab was delivered to patients intravenously every 2 weeks at doses spanning 0.01 to 10 mg/kg.

Germline CDR1 reads LNHDA; CDR2 reads SQIVND (reference sequence). The CDR3 contains 14 residues. Trimming pared 6 bases from V and 10 bases from J, leaving 19 bases between. The data were produced by immunoSEQ multiplex PCR, yet TCRdb's version contains in-frame clones alone and is incomplete. This sample has some 85,000 clones, with 91% found just once. The V call is TRBV19, the J call TRBJ2-1, with D possibly being TRBD1 (6 bases). The clonotype originates from an adult with an advanced solid tumor such as melanoma, head and neck, liver or kidney cancer. The sample here was CD4+ or CD8+ T cells sorted from blood, taken in a trial of the OX40 agonist ivuxolimab. CDR3 sequence: CASSHRDTLREQFF. As DNA, the CDR3 is TGTGCCAGTAGCCACCGGGACACATTACGGGAGCAGTTCTTC.